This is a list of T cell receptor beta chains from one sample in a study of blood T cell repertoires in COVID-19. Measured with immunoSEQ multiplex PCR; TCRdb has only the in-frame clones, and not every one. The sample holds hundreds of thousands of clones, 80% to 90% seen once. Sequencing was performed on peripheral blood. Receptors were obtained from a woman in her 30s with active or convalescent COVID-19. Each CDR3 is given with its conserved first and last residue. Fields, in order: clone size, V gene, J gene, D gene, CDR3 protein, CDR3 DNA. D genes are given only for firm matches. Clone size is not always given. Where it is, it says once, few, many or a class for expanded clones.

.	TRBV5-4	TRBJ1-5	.	CASSLLPPRQPQHF	TGTGCCAGCAGCTTGTTACCGCCGCGGCAGCCCCAGCATTTT
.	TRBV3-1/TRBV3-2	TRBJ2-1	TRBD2	CASRKTSGGYNEQFF	TGTGCCAGCAGAAAAACTAGCGGGGGATACAATGAGCAGTTCTTC
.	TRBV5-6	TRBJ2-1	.	CASSLGYSDYNEQFF	TGTGCCAGCAGCTTGGGGTATAGCGACTACAATGAGCAGTTCTTC
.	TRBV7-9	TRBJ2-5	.	CASSLVGLMEETQYF	TGTGCCAGCAGCTTAGTGGGACTGATGGAAGAGACCCAGTACTTC
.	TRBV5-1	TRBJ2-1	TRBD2	CASSPGTSGGFNEQFF	TGCGCCAGCAGCCCAGGGACTAGCGGGGGTTTTAATGAGCAGTTCTTC
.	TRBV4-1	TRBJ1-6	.	CASSQDGNSINSPLHF	TGCGCCAGCAGCCAAGATGGCAACAGTATTAATTCACCCCTCCACTTT
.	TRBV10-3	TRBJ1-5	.	CAINSESNQPQHF	TGTGCCATCAACAGTGAGAGTAATCAGCCCCAGCATTTT
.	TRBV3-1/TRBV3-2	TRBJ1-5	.	CASTLGVSNQPQHF	TGTGCCAGCACCCTGGGCGTTAGCAATCAGCCCCAGCATTTT
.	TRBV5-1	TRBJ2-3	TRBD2	CASSPGLAEDTQYF	TGCGCCAGCAGCCCGGGACTAGCCGAAGATACGCAGTATTTT
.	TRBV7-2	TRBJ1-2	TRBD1	CASSSGQGYGYTF	TGTGCCAGCAGCTCGGGACAGGGCTATGGCTACACCTTC
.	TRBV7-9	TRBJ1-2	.	CASSSRRNNGYTF	TGTGCCAGCAGCTCCCGGCGGAACAATGGCTACACCTTC
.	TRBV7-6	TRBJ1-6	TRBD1	CASSLDRQGNSPLHF	TGTGCCAGCAGCTTAGACCGACAGGGTAATTCACCCCTCCACTTT
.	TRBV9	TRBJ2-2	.	CASRMDIYTGELFF	TGTGCCAGCAGGATGGACATTTACACCGGGGAGCTGTTTTTT
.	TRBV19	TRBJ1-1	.	CASSTGTRVLNTEAFF	TGTGCCAGTAGCACCGGGACAAGAGTTTTGAACACTGAAGCTTTCTTT
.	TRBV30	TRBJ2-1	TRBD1	CAWSVGTGTFNEQFF	TGTGCCTGGAGTGTCGGGACAGGAACCTTCAATGAGCAGTTCTTC
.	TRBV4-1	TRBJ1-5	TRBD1	CASSREPRTGVNQPQHF	TGCGCCAGCAGCCGAGAACCAAGGACAGGGGTCAATCAGCCCCAGCATTTT
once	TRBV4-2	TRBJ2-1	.	CASSQVSGSSYNEQFF	TGTGCCAGCAGCCAGGTGTCGGGGAGCTCCTACAATGAGCAGTTCTTC
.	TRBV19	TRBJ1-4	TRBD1	CASSIDRGDEKLFF	TGTGCCAGTAGTATAGACAGGGGGGATGAAAAACTGTTTTTT
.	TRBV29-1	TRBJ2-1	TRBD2	CSVDSSGYNEQFF	TGCAGCGTTGATTCTAGCGGTTACAATGAGCAGTTCTTC
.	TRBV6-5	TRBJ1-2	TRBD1	CASSPDRGGYGYTF	TGTGCCAGCAGTCCCGACAGGGGCGGCTATGGCTACACCTTC
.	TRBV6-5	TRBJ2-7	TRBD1	CASSYSLGTGGYEQYF	TGTGCCAGCAGTTACTCTTTGGGGACAGGGGGCTACGAGCAGTACTTC
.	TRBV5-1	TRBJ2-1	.	CASSLDNNEQFF	TGCGCCAGCAGCTTGGACAACAATGAGCAGTTCTTC
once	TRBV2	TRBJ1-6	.	CASSPRTQNSPLHF	TGTGCCAGCAGTCCCCGGACACAAAATTCACCCCTCCACTTT
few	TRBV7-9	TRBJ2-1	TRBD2	CASSWGLAGVENEQFF	TGTGCCAGCAGCTGGGGACTAGCGGGAGTTGAAAATGAGCAGTTCTTC
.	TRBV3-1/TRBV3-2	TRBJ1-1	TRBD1	CASSQDSRGRYTEAFF	TGTGCCAGCAGCCAAGATTCGAGGGGGCGGTACACTGAAGCTTTCTTT
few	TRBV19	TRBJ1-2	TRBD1	CASSPRTGGDYGYTF	TGTGCCAGTAGTCCGAGGACAGGGGGCGACTATGGCTACACCTTC
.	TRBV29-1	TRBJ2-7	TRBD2	CSAYGLAEGSYEQYF	TGCAGCGCCTACGGACTAGCGGAAGGCTCCTACGAGCAGTACTTC
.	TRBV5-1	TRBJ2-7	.	CASSPPGLYEQYF	TGCGCCAGCAGCCCACCGGGACTCTACGAGCAGTACTTC
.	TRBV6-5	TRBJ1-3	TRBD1	CASTGQGNTIYF	TGTGCCAGCACGGGACAGGGAAACACCATATATTTT
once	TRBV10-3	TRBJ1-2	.	CAISPGIEYGYTF	TGTGCCATCAGCCCAGGGATTGAGTATGGCTACACCTTC
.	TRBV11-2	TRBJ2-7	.	CASSLEQTYEQYF	TGTGCCAGCAGCTTAGAACAGACCTACGAGCAGTACTTC
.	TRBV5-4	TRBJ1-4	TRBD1	CASSPDRGLGEKLFF	TGTGCCAGCAGCCCTGACAGGGGTTTGGGGGAAAAACTGTTTTTT
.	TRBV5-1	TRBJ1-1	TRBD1	CASSLVGQGNTEAFF	TGCGCCAGCAGCTTGGTGGGACAGGGCAACACTGAAGCTTTCTTT